This TCR beta chain was recovered during a study of regulatory T cells in long-lasting Graves disease. Study context: In persistent Graves' disease, antithyroid drugs had been taken for over 5 years and TSH receptor antibodies stayed positive.

Building the TCR beta libraries relied on iRepertoire HTBI primers, and CDR3 regions underwent Arm-PCR. TCRdb itself ran the multiplex PCR reads through MiXCR, one entry per CDR3 protein. Here the sample spans a few hundred thousand distinct CDR3 sequences, 22% being singletons. General observations from the study: Persistent patients shared 2,500 to 3,000 public clonotypes among themselves. Newly diagnosed patients shared fewer, at about a thousand. TCR diversity in persistent Graves' patients was below that of newly diagnosed ones.

Described time point: persistent/refractory GD, antithyroid drugs over 5 years with positive TRAb. PBMCs were the source of the RNA used for TCR sequencing. Patients with Graves' disease were diagnosed by American Thyroid Association guidelines. This clonotype was seen repeatedly, ten times or more. The antigen remains undetermined. The clonotype was recovered from a female donor with Graves disease. Sample: peripheral blood mononuclear cells (PBMCs), taken when the disease was refractory, from a patient treated with antithyroid drugs.

CDR3 in amino acids: CASSLGQDEQYF. CDR3 bases: TGTGCCAGCAGTTTGGGACAGGATGAGCAGTACTTC. The gene calls are TRBV12-3 or TRBV12-4 and TRBJ2-7; 8 nucleotides align to TRBD1. CDR3 length: 12 amino acids. Trimming removed 3 bases from V and 7 bases from J; junction bases left unmatched: 2.